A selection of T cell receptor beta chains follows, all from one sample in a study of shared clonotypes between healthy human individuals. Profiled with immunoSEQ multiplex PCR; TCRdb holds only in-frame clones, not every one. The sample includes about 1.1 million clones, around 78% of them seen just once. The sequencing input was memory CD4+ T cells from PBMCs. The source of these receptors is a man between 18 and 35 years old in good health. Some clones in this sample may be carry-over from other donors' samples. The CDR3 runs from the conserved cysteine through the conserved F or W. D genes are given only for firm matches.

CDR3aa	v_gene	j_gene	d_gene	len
CASSLKTGTTGDYGYTF	TRBV7-2	TRBJ1-2	TRBD1	17
CASSEAGANTGELFF	TRBV28	TRBJ2-2	TRBD2	15
CASSEYGTYEQYF	TRBV6-1	TRBJ2-7	.	13
CASSSLAREGGYTF	TRBV25-1	TRBJ1-2	.	14
CASSPDYYGYTF	TRBV7-2	TRBJ1-2	.	12
CASKIRRLAYEQYF	TRBV21-1	TRBJ2-7	.	14
CAIELGQMNTEAFF	TRBV21-1	TRBJ1-1	.	14
CASSLGTSGGAWNF	TRBV7-2	TRBJ2-5	TRBD2	14
CASSSRQDAGYTF	TRBV5-1	TRBJ1-2	.	13
CASSLLTGVGGSQETQYF	TRBV28	TRBJ2-5	.	18
CASSLGRNTEAFF	TRBV28	TRBJ1-1	.	13
CATNYPTDTQYF	TRBV27	TRBJ2-3	.	12